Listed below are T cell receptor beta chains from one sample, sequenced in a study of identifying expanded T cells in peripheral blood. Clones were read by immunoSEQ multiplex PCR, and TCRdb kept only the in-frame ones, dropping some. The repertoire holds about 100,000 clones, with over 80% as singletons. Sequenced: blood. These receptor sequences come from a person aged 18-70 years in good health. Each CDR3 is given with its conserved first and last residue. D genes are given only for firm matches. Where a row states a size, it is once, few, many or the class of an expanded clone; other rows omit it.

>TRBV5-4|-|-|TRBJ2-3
TGTGCCAGCAGCTTGTATGGGCTAGATGGAGATACGCAGTATTTT
CASSLYGLDGDTQYF
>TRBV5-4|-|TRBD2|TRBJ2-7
TGTGCCAGCAGCTTGGCACTAGCGGGGAACTTCTACGAGCAGTACTTC
CASSLALAGNFYEQYF
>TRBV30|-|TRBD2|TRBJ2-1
TGTGCCTCGACCAGCGGGGGGGGCGGTACTAGGTCCTACAATGAGCAGTTCTTC
CASTSGGGGTRSYNEQFF
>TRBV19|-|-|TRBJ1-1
TGTGCCAGTAGTCTAAGGGCGGGGGACACTGAAGCTTTCTTT
CASSLRAGDTEAFF
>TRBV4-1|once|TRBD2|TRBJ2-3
TGCGCCAGCAGCCCGACTAGCGGGGGGGCGAGAGGTACGCAGTATTTT
CASSPTSGGARGTQYF
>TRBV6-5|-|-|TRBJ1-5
TGTGCCAGCAGTTACGACAGATATAGCAATCAGCCCCAGCATTTT
CASSYDRYSNQPQHF
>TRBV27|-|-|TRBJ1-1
TGTGCCAGCAGTTTAGGCAGGGCCACTGAAGCTTTCTTT
CASSLGRATEAFF
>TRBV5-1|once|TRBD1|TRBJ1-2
TGCGCCAGCAGCCCGGGGACAGATTTTTATGGCTACACCTTC
CASSPGTDFYGYTF
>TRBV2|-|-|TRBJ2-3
TGTGCCAGCAGTGAGGGTGGAAGAAACACAGATACGCAGTATTTT
CASSEGGRNTDTQYF
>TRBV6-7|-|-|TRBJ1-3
TGTGCCAGCACAAGTTTCTCTGGAAACACCATATATTTT
CASTSFSGNTIYF
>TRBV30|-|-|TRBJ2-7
TGTGCCTGGGGTGACAGGAACCTTCACCTCTACGAGCAGTACTTC
CAWGDRNLHLYEQYF
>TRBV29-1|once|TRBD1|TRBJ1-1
TGCAGCGTTACAGGGGGGGAGACTGAAGCTTTCTTT
CSVTGGETEAFF
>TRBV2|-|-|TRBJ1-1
TGTGCCACTAGGGGGGGAAGCACTGAAGCTTTCTTT
CATRGGSTEAFF
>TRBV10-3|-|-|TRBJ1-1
TGTGCCATCAGTGAGGGGCGGGGCACGAACACTGAAGCTTTCTTT
CAISEGRGTNTEAFF
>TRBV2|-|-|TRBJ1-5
TGTGCCAGCAGTGAAAACAGGAACAATCAGCCCCAGCATTTT
CASSENRNNQPQHF
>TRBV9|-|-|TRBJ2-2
TGTGCCAGCAGCGGAACTTTCGGCGGGGAGCTGTTTTTT
CASSGTFGGELFF
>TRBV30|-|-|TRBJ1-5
TGTGCCTGGAGCACCGGACGGCGGGGGCAGCCCCAGCATTTT
CAWSTGRRGQPQHF
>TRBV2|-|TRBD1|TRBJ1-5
TGTGCCAGCAGTGGGCCCGGGACAGATAGCAATCAGCCCCAGCATTTT
CASSGPGTDSNQPQHF
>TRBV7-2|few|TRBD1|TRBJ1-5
TGTGCCAGCAGCGCCGGGACAGGTGGGCAGCCCCAGCATTTT
CASSAGTGGQPQHF
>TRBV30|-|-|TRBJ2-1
TGTGCCTGGGGCGGCCCCTCCTACAATGAGCAGTTCTTC
CAWGGPSYNEQFF
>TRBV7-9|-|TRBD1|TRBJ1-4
TGTGCCAGCAGCCCGCTTCGACAGGGAGAAAAACTGTTTTTT
CASSPLRQGEKLFF
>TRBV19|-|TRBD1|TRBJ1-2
TGTGCCAGTAGTACCGGGAAGGGGGCGGCTAACTATGGCTACACCTTC
CASSTGKGAANYGYTF
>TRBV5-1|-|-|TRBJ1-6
TGCGCCAGCAGCTTGATCGCTCGCCAAAGGAATTCACCCCTCCACTTT
CASSLIARQRNSPLHF
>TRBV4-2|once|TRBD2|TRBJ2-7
TGTGCCAGCAGCCAAATTGGGACTAGCGGGGGAATGTACGAGCAGTACTTC
CASSQIGTSGGMYEQYF
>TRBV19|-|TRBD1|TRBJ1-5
TGTGCCAGTAGTATTGAGGACAGGTGGAAACATTTT
CASSIEDRWKHF
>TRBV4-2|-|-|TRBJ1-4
TGTGCCAGCAGCCAATCGGGGAATGTAGAAAAACTGTTTTTT
CASSQSGNVEKLFF
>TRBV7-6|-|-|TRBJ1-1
TGTGCCAGCAGCCTACTGATGGGACAACCCATTGGGGAAGCTTTCTTT
CASSLLMGQPIGEAFF
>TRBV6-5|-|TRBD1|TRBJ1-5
TGTGCCAGCAGTCGGGGGGACAGGGCTACTCAGCCCCAGCATTTT
CASSRGDRATQPQHF
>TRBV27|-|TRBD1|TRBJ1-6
TGTGCCAGCAGTTTTCTGACAGGGGCCTTATCACCCCTCCACTTT
CASSFLTGALSPLHF
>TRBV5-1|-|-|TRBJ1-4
TGCGCCAGCAGCTTGGCCCTCCGTGGGGCAGACGAAAAACTGTTTTTT
CASSLALRGADEKLFF
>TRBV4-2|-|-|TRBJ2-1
TGTGCCAGCAGCCAATCGGTTGAGCGACGGTACAATGAGCAGTTCTTC
CASSQSVERRYNEQFF
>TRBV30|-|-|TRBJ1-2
TGTGCCTGGAGTGTTGCGTTGGACTATGGCTACACCTTC
CAWSVALDYGYTF
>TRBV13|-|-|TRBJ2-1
TGTGCCAGCAGCTTATTGAATGAGCAGTTCTTC
CASSLLNEQFF
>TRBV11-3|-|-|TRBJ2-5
TGTGCCAGCAGCTTAGAAACCGGGACGACGGAGACCCAGTACTTC
CASSLETGTTETQYF
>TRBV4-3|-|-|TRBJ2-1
TGCGCCAGCAGCCAAGACAAGGAGCCCTACAATGAGCAGTTCTTC
CASSQDKEPYNEQFF
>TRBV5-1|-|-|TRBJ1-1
TGCGCCAGCAACTATGGGACAACCAAAGGTGTGAACACTGAAGCTTTCTTT
CASNYGTTKGVNTEAFF
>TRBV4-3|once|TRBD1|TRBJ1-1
TGCGCCAGCAGCCAAGCAGGGGGATCAATGAACACTGAAGCTTTCTTT
CASSQAGGSMNTEAFF
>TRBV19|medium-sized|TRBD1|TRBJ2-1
TGTGCCAGTAGTCACCCTGGGACAGGGAGGGGGGGAACTTACAATGAGCAGTTCTTC
CASSHPGTGRGGTYNEQFF
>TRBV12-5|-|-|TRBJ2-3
TGTGCTAGTGGTTTGTTCCGAGGCTCCGAACGGGATACGCAGTATTTT
CASGLFRGSERDTQYF
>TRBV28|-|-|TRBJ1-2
TGTGCCAGCAGTTTGGGAGACAGTAACTATGGCTACACCTTC
CASSLGDSNYGYTF
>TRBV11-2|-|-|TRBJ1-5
TGTGCCAGCAGCCTGATTGAGAGCCAGCCCCAGCATTTT
CASSLIESQPQHF
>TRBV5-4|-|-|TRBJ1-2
TGTGCCAGCAGCTTGCTACAGGCGGGAGATAACTATGGCTACACCTTC
CASSLLQAGDNYGYTF